This record covers a single T cell receptor (beta chain). What it binds is not known. Repertoires were generated with immunoSEQ multiplex PCR, while TCRdb's copy carries only in-frame clones and drops some. This sample has 140,000 or so clones, with more than 80% found just once. These data belong to a study of T cell responses to AZD1222 COVID-19 vaccine. Findings and caveats of the study: Baseline antibody screening turned up just six seropositive AZD1222 recipients. Clonal diversity was possibly underestimated; the donors were predominantly white British and more often female.

Germline-derived CDR1 and CDR2 are MRHNA and SNTAGT. This CDR3 is built from 13 residues. The V and J ends lost 4 bases and 6 bases respectively, with 10 bases between them. The rearrangement joins TRBV6-4 to TRBJ1-5, with no clear D. This TCR came from an adult who received the MenACWY meningococcal vaccine as a control. The material sequenced was peripheral blood, taken 28 days after the second dose of the MenACWY control vaccine. CDR3 DNA: TGTGCCAGCAGTGTCGGTGGCGGTCAGCCCCAGCATTTT. Translating it yields CASSVGGGQPQHF.